These 16 T cell receptor beta chains came from one sample sequenced in a study of coeliac disease. Some clones are missing from TCRdb's copy, which holds only in-frame ones; the method was immunoSEQ multiplex PCR. The sample records about 8,700 clones, under 70% being singletons. The sequencing input was lamina propria lymphocytes from the gut. The receptor source for this set is a woman aged 60-75 years with celiac disease.

This chain connects TRBV30 to TRBJ1-1; D is uncertain. CDR1 is GTSNPN, CDR2 SVGIG, per germline (reference sequence). The CDR3 consists of 12 residues. Trimming left V 5 bases short and J 5 bases short, with 12 bases between. The CDR3 is CAWGLPRTEAFF. The CDR3 DNA reads as TGTGCCTGGGGACTTCCGAGGACTGAAGCTTTCTTT.

This chain joins TRBV5-4 and TRBJ2-1; 11 nucleotides match TRBD2. This CDR3 region has 16 residues. The V segment lost 4 bases and the J segment 1 base; nucleotides outside the gene matches: 4. Looked up from germline, CDR1 is SGHNT and CDR2 is YYREEE (reference sequence). CDR3 amino acids: CASSLGLAGSYNEQFF. For the CDR3, the DNA is TGTGCCAGCAGCCTCGGACTAGCGGGTTCCTACAATGAGCAGTTCTTC.

J is TRBJ2-1 and V is TRBV18, with D perhaps matching TRBD1 (5 bases). V gave up 2 bases and J gave up 6 bases, with 14 bases separating them. Germline values: CDR1 KGHSH, CDR2 LQKENI. There are 15 residues in the CDR3. The CDR3 is CASSPDSQGINEQFF. Here the CDR3 DNA reads TGTGCCAGCTCACCAGATAGTCAGGGCATCAATGAGCAGTTCTTC.

This clone was seen a few times. CDR3 region: CASREGTEAFF. The CDR3 region has the DNA TGTGCCAGCAGGGAGGGGACTGAAGCTTTCTTT. The V call is TRBV4-2, the J call TRBJ1-1; TRBD1 is a possible D gene (5 bases). The germline CDR1 and CDR2 sequences are LGHNA and YNFKEQ. The V gene lost 6 bases and the J gene lost 5 bases, with 7 bases spanning the gap. CDR3 length equals 11 residues.

In this sample, this clone turned up a few times. The chain uses TRBV2 and TRBJ2-3; D is unclear. The V gene lost 5 bases and the J gene lost 6 bases, with 18 bases spanning the gap. Per the germline V gene, CDR1 is SNHLY and CDR2 is FYNNEI. CDR3 size: 15 residues. CDR3: CASSPTSPSPDTQYF. CDR3 bases: TGTGCCAGCAGTCCGACATCACCCTCCCCGGATACGCAGTATTTT.

The chain's CDR3 is CASSLGQGSGGYTF. CDR3 nucleotides: TGCGCCAGCAGCTTGGGACAGGGATCGGGTGGCTACACCTTC. This chain uses TRBV5-1 with TRBJ1-2, with TRBD1 matching 7 bases. V gave up 0 bases and J gave up 7 bases; unmatched junction bases: 6. Germline CDR1 reads SGHRS; CDR2 reads YFSETQ. This CDR3 contains 14 residues.

The CDR3 DNA follows: TGCGCCAGCAGTCTAAACGCCTCCCGGACAGGGTTGGTCTACAATGAGCAGTTCTTC. Translating it yields CASSLNASRTGLVYNEQFF. The chain employs TRBV23-1 and TRBJ2-1; 8 nucleotides agree with TRBD1. TRBV23-1 is an ORF, with its function uncertain. The J segment lost 3 bases and the V segment lost 4 bases, leaving 17 bases of the junction unmatched. The CDR3 covers 19 residues.

This clone has a handful of counts. DNA for the CDR3: TGTGCCAGCAGCCAAGGGCTATCGGGACTAGCCGGCCGACAGTACTTC. Protein product: CASSQGLSGLAGRQYF. The rearrangement links TRBV4-2 to TRBJ2-7, with 9 positions matching TRBD2. CDR1 is LGHNA, CDR2 YNFKEQ, per germline. Trimming took 1 base from V and 10 from J; bases not matched to a gene: 14. The CDR3 has 16 residues.

The chain couples TRBV6-6 to TRBJ1-4, with unresolved D. The V and J ends lost 4 bases and 0 bases respectively, with 9 bases between them. The germline gives CDR1 MNHNY, CDR2 SVGAGI (reference sequence). This CDR3 region has 15 residues. The CDR3 protein is CASSSRGTTNEKLFF. In DNA form, the CDR3 reads TGTGCCAGCAGTTCCCGGGGTACAACTAATGAAAAACTGTTTTTT.

The genes are TRBV5-5 and TRBJ2-2; 9 nucleotides line up with TRBD1. The ends lost 4 bases at V and 6 bases at J; junction bases unmatched: 7. Germline CDR1 SGHKS, CDR2 YYEKEE (reference sequence). The CDR3 totals 15 residues. The CDR3 loop is CASSPGTGIAGELFF. The CDR3 DNA is TGTGCCAGCAGCCCCGGGACAGGGATAGCCGGGGAGCTGTTTTTT.

This sequence joins TRBV5-1 and TRBJ2-7; tentative D call: TRBD1 (6 bases). CDR3 length: 14 residues. V was clipped by 5 bases and J by 4 bases, with 16 bases between them. Germline CDR1 and CDR2: SGHRS and YFSETQ. In DNA form, the CDR3 reads TGCGCCAGCAGAACTAGGGCAGGGGAGTACGAGCAGTACTTC. It codes for CASRTRAGEYEQYF. The whole variable domain, remainder taken from reference TRBV5-1 and TRBJ2-7, is KAGVTQTPRYLIKTRGQQVTLSCSPISGHRSVSWYQQTPGQGLQFLFEYFSETQRNKGNFPGRFSGRQFSNSRSEMNVSTLELGDSALYLCASRTRAGEYEQYFGPGTRLTVT.

This clone has only a few counts. V gene TRBV7-6 combines with J gene TRBJ1-5, with D unresolved. The germline CDR1 and CDR2 sequences are SGHVS and FNYEAQ. V was pared by 5 bases and J by 3 bases, with 8 bases between. The length of the CDR3 is 13 residues. For the CDR3, the DNA is TGTGCCAGCAGCCGGGATATCAATCAGCCCCAGCATTTT. It is translated as CASSRDINQPQHF. The full variable domain, with the rest looked up from reference TRBV7-6 and TRBJ1-5, is GAGVSQSPRYKVTKRGQDVALRCDPISGHVSLYWYRQALGQGPEFLTYFNYEAQQDKSGLPNDRFSAERPEGSISTLTIQRTEQRDSAMYRCASSRDINQPQHFGDGTRLSIL.

The gene calls are TRBV7-7 and TRBJ2-3; 7 bases match TRBD2. The V gene's germline CDR1 is SSHAT and CDR2 FNYEAQ (reference sequence). The length of the CDR3 is 14 residues. J gave up 5 bases and V 1 base, and 3 bases lay outside the gene matches. The CDR3 is CASSLGLAGDTQYF. As DNA, the CDR3 is TGTGCCAGCAGCTTAGGACTAGCAGGAGATACGCAGTATTTT.

In this sample, this clone turned up a few times. The chain has TRBV27 and TRBJ1-2; TRBD1 agrees at 10 bases. There are 13 residues in the CDR3. Per the germline V gene, CDR1 is MNHEY and CDR2 is SMNVEV (reference sequence). Unmatched junction bases numbered 2, after V lost 3 bases and J lost 7 bases. The CDR3 here is CASSLTGGLGYTF. CDR3 bases: TGTGCCAGCAGTTTGACAGGGGGCCTTGGCTACACCTTC.

This clone was seen a handful of times. This rearrangement joins TRBV19 to TRBJ2-1; 7 nucleotides match TRBD1. Germline lookup yields CDR1 LNHDA and CDR2 SQIVND (reference sequence). CDR3 length: 16 amino acids. The trim removed 4 bases at V and 4 bases at J, leaving 10 bases unmatched. Here the CDR3 DNA reads TGTGCCAGTAGTACCTCAGAGGGGGCAGGATACAATGAGCAGTTCTTC. Encoded protein: CASSTSEGAGYNEQFF.

The rearrangement uses TRBV6-5 and TRBJ1-2; D is perhaps TRBD1 (5 bases). This CDR3 contains 16 residues. The V gene lost 0 bases and the J gene lost 4 bases, with 15 bases spanning the gap. Germline CDR1 and CDR2: MNHEY and SVGAGI. Here the CDR3 DNA reads TGTGCCAGCAGTTACTCCGCCCAAGCAGGGCCCTATGGCTACACCTTC. Its protein product is CASSYSAQAGPYGYTF.